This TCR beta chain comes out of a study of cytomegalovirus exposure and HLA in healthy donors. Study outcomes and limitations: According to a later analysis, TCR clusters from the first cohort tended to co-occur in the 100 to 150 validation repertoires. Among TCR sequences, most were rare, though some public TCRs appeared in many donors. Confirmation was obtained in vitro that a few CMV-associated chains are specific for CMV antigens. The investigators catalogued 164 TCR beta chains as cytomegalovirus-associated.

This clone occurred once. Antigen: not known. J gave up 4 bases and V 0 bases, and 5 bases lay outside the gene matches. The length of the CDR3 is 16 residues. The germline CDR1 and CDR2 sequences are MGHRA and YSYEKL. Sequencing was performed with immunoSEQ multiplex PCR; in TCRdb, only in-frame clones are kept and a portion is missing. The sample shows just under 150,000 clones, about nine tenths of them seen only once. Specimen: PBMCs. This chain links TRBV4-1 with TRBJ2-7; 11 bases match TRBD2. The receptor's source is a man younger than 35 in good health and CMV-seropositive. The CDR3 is CASSQEGTSGFYEQYF. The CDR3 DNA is TGCGCCAGCAGCCAAGAAGGGACTAGCGGCTTTTACGAGCAGTACTTC.